A selection of T cell receptor beta chains follows, all from one sample in a study of technical replicates of blood from a few donors. Here immunoSEQ multiplex PCR was the method, and the copy in TCRdb shows in-frame clones only, minus some. Here the sample spans approximately 99,000 clones, 95% being singletons. Source material: T cells isolated from PBMCs. Every receptor here comes from a human donor in good health. Both conserved end residues are part of each CDR3. Each record gives: D gene, clone size, J gene, V gene, CDR3 DNA, CDR3 protein. D genes are given only for firm matches. Part of the rows lack a size; the others show once, few, many or a class for expanded clones.

>NA|NA|TRBJ2-2|TRBV2
TGTGCCAGCAGTGAACGAGACTTGGGGGCGGTGGCCGGAGAGCTGTTTTTT
CASSERDLGAVAGELFF
>TRBD1|NA|TRBJ1-1|TRBV4-1
TGCGCCAGCAGCCAATCGCTTGGAGGACAGGGGGAGGGGGAAGCTTTCTTT
CASSQSLGGQGEGEAFF
>TRBD2|NA|TRBJ2-7|TRBV5-5
TGTGCCAGCAGTCCTTACGCGGGGGTTGTCGAGCAGTACTTC
CASSPYAGVVEQYF
>NA|NA|TRBJ1-1|TRBV11-3
TGTGCCAGCAGCTTAGTTGGTGTTGGTAGAAATGAAGCTTTCTTT
CASSLVGVGRNEAFF
>NA|once|TRBJ1-4|TRBV4-2
TGTGCCAGCAGCCAAGATGGAGGAACTAATGAAAAACTGTTTTTT
CASSQDGGTNEKLFF
>NA|NA|TRBJ2-7|TRBV18
TGTGCCAGCTCACCCCCCGGCAGGGTAGGCTACGAGCAGTACTTC
CASSPPGRVGYEQYF
>TRBD1|NA|TRBJ2-1|TRBV30
TGTGCCTGGAGTCCAATACAAGGACAGGGATTTCGGGGATTTCTAAGCTCCTACAATGAGCAGTTCTTC
CAWSPIQGQGFRGFLSSYNEQFF
>NA|NA|TRBJ1-6|TRBV10-2
TGCGCCAGCAGTGAGGGGGGGGCTGGGAATTCACCCCTCCACTTT
CASSEGGAGNSPLHF
>TRBD2|NA|TRBJ2-1|TRBV15
TGTGCCACCAGCAGAGTGCCGGTTGTACTAGCGGGAGCGGAGGAGCAGTTCTTC
CATSRVPVVLAGAEEQFF
>TRBD1|NA|TRBJ2-7|TRBV7-9
TGTGCCAGCAGCTTAGGCGGGACAGGGGGCTACGAGCAGTACTTC
CASSLGGTGGYEQYF
>NA|NA|TRBJ1-1|TRBV5-5
TGTGCCAGCAGCTTGGCAGGGATGAACACTGAAGCTTTCTTT
CASSLAGMNTEAFF
>NA|NA|TRBJ1-1|TRBV19
TGTGCCAGTAGGGTTGAGGGCGGCAGAGACACTGAAGCTTTCTTT
CASRVEGGRDTEAFF
>TRBD1|NA|TRBJ2-3|TRBV7-9
TGTGCCAGCAGCCGACAGGGTGAAAGCACAGATACGCAGTATTTT
CASSRQGESTDTQYF
>TRBD2|once|TRBJ2-1|TRBV6-5
TGTGCCAGCAACCCGACTAGCGGGAGGCCTAGCGCGTTCTTC
CASNPTSGRPSAFF
>TRBD1|NA|TRBJ1-4|TRBV10-1
TGCGCCAGCAGTGCTCGGACAGGAAATGAAAAACTGTTTTTT
CASSARTGNEKLFF
>TRBD1|NA|TRBJ2-2|TRBV28
TGTGCCAGCAGATATAGTCCAGGGGGCGGGGAGCTGTTTTTT
CASRYSPGGGELFF
>NA|NA|TRBJ2-2|TRBV5-5
TGTGCCAGCAGCTTGCGTCACTTGGTCAACACCGGGGAGCTGTTTTTT
CASSLRHLVNTGELFF
>NA|NA|TRBJ1-5|TRBV27
TGTGCCAGCAGTTTCCAGGATCAGCCCCAGCATTTT
CASSFQDQPQHF
>NA|NA|TRBJ1-5|TRBV19
TGTGCCAGTAACGACTGGAGCAATCAGCCCCAGCATTTT
CASNDWSNQPQHF
>NA|NA|TRBJ1-5|TRBV7-9
TGTGCCAGCAGGTTAGGGCCCTGGACATTCAATAGCAATCAGCCCCAGCATTTT
CASRLGPWTFNSNQPQHF
>NA|NA|TRBJ2-6|TRBV19
TGTGCCAGTAGTATTCAAACGGGCTCTGGGGCCAACGTCCTGACTTTC
CASSIQTGSGANVLTF
>NA|NA|TRBJ2-1|TRBV4-2
TGTGCCAGCAGCCTTCGTAGCGGAGGGTATAACAATGAGCAGTTCTTC
CASSLRSGGYNNEQFF
>TRBD2|NA|TRBJ2-1|TRBV7-9
TGTGCCAGCAGACCCCCCGGCGGGAGTAATTATGAGCAGTTCTTC
CASRPPGGSNYEQFF
>TRBD2|NA|TRBJ2-3|TRBV19
TGTGCCAGTAGTATTTCTAGCGGGGTCGGGGCAGATACGCAGTATTTT
CASSISSGVGADTQYF
>NA|NA|TRBJ2-2|TRBV7-6
TGTGCCAGCAGCCGTGATGACTTCGGCGGGGAGCTGTTTTTT
CASSRDDFGGELFF
>NA|NA|TRBJ1-2|TRBV11-2
TGTGCCAGCAGCCTTGAGACCCGAGCGTTTAACTATGGCTACACCTTC
CASSLETRAFNYGYTF
>NA|NA|TRBJ2-5|TRBV27
TGTGCCAGCAGTCAGAAGGGGGTAGGACTTCTACAGGAGACCCAGTACTTC
CASSQKGVGLLQETQYF
>TRBD1|NA|TRBJ1-4|TRBV11-2
TGTGCCAGCAGCTGGGGACAGTCGAATGAAAAACTGTTTTTT
CASSWGQSNEKLFF
>TRBD1|NA|TRBJ1-2|TRBV5-3
TGTGCCAGAAGCTACGACAGGGGGCGCGCCTATGGCTACACCTTC
CARSYDRGRAYGYTF
>TRBD2|NA|TRBJ2-5|TRBV30
TGTGCCTGGAGTGAGGGACTAGGGATTTCAGAGACCCAGTACTTC
CAWSEGLGISETQYF
>NA|NA|TRBJ1-3|TRBV27
TGTGCCAGCAGTTCCGCCCCCGGGACTCACAGTCTCTCTGGAAACACCATATATTTT
CASSSAPGTHSLSGNTIYF
>TRBD1|NA|TRBJ1-2|TRBV15
TGTGCCACCAGCAGGCGCACTCCGGGACAGGATTCTATGAGCTACACCTTC
CATSRRTPGQDSMSYTF
>TRBD2|few|TRBJ2-7|TRBV4-1
TGCGCCAGCAGCCAAGATCGGGGCCTGAAGCGGGAGCCTCCCTACGAGCAGTACTTC
CASSQDRGLKREPPYEQYF
>TRBD2|NA|TRBJ2-7|TRBV4-1
TGCGCCAGCAGCCCCGGGAGGGGAGGGAGGGCGGACGAGCAGTACTTC
CASSPGRGGRADEQYF
>TRBD2|NA|TRBJ2-2|TRBV4-1
TGCGCCAGCAGCCAAACCCGTCTAGCGGGAGCTACCTATATGAACACCGGGGAGCTGTTTTTT
CASSQTRLAGATYMNTGELFF
>NA|NA|TRBJ2-2|TRBV11-3
TGTGCCATACACCAAACGGGGACCGGGGAGCTGTTTTTT
CAIHQTGTGELFF
>TRBD2|NA|TRBJ2-3|TRBV28
TGTGCCAGCAGTTTCTCTCTAGCGGGAGCAAAAGATACGCAGTATTTT
CASSFSLAGAKDTQYF
>NA|NA|TRBJ2-7|TRBV6-5
TGTGCCAGCAGGGAACAGGAGTTTACCTACGAGCAGTACTTC
CASREQEFTYEQYF
>NA|NA|TRBJ2-7|TRBV28
TGTGCCAGCAGTTTATCACAGATCTACGAGCAGTACTTC
CASSLSQIYEQYF
>NA|NA|TRBJ2-1|TRBV11-1
TGTGCCAGCAGCTTAAAGCGTGGCGGGACCGACCACAACAATGAGCAGTTCTTC
CASSLKRGGTDHNNEQFF
>TRBD1|NA|TRBJ1-2|TRBV6-1
TGTGCCAGCAGTGGGACAGGATATGGCTACACCTTC
CASSGTGYGYTF
>NA|NA|TRBJ2-3|TRBV4-1
TGCGCCAGCAGCCTAACCCTTACCAGACGGACTAGCACAGATACGCAGTATTTT
CASSLTLTRRTSTDTQYF
>NA|NA|TRBJ1-1|TRBV5-1
TGCGCCAGCAGCTCTGGTACAAACACTGAAGCTTTCTTT
CASSSGTNTEAFF
>NA|NA|TRBJ2-6|TRBV27
TGTGCCAGCAGTTCTGCGCCTGGGGCCAACGTCCTGACTTTC
CASSSAPGANVLTF
>NA|NA|TRBJ2-5|TRBV11-2
TGTGCCAGCAGCTTTTCAGGGTCCGAGACCCAGTACTTC
CASSFSGSETQYF
>TRBD2|once|TRBJ2-2|TRBV7-6
TGTGCCAGCAGCCTCGTGAGGCTAGCGGGGGGCTCCGGGGAGCTGTTTTTT
CASSLVRLAGGSGELFF
>TRBD2|NA|TRBJ2-5|TRBV6-5
TGTGCCAGCACCTCAGGGAGGGCCCAGTACTTC
CASTSGRAQYF